This TCR beta chain is from a study of shared T cell receptors in the human thymus. The germline V gene has CDR1 MNHEY and CDR2 SVGAGI. CDR3 length equals 14 residues. Deletions cut 5 bases from V and 6 bases from J, with 14 bases between. Repertoires were generated with immunoSEQ multiplex PCR, while TCRdb's copy carries only in-frame clones and drops some. The sample consists of 500,000 to 550,000 clones, around three quarters of them appearing once. A further study also used this sample, focusing on human thymus T cells.

The V call is TRBV6-5, the J call TRBJ1-5, with D perhaps TRBD1 (6 bases). This TCR was sampled from a boy less than two years old with a congenital heart defect. Sequences were obtained from thymocytes. The CDR3 nucleotides are TGTGCCAGCAGTATTCGGGGGGCAGGTCAGCCCCAGCATTTT. Encoded protein: CASSIRGAGQPQHF.